This TCR beta chain was captured by sequencing in a study of breast tumors, draining lymph nodes, adjacent tissues. Whole-study results and caveats: The lymph node origin of tumor T cells was framed as consistent with a hypothesis, not demonstrated. Compared with lymph nodes, tumors were less diverse; compared with nontumor tissue, more. Data fit most tumor T cells coming from lymph node, expanding in tumor.

There are many counts of this clonotype. Antigen: not known. Each CDR3 protein gets one entry after TCRdb re-called the multiplex PCR reads with MiXCR. The sample gives under 250,000 distinct CDR3 sequences, around 32% of which show up once; 1.4% is in the top ten. Axillary draining lymph nodes of breast cancer patients supplied the node samples. The J segment lost 2 bases and the V segment lost 3 bases, leaving 5 bases of the junction unmatched. Germline CDR1 reads SGHNT; CDR2 reads YENEEA. The CDR3 is 15 amino acids. The clonotype originates from a female donor with breast cancer. Some clones in this sample may be carry-over from other donors' samples. Sequencing used axillary lymph node tissue. V is TRBV11-3 and J is TRBJ2-5, with TRBD2 identical over 8 bases. CDR3 protein: CASSLGSGAQETQYF. The CDR3 DNA sequence: TGTGCCAGCAGCTTGGGTAGCGGGGCACAAGAGACCCAGTACTTC.